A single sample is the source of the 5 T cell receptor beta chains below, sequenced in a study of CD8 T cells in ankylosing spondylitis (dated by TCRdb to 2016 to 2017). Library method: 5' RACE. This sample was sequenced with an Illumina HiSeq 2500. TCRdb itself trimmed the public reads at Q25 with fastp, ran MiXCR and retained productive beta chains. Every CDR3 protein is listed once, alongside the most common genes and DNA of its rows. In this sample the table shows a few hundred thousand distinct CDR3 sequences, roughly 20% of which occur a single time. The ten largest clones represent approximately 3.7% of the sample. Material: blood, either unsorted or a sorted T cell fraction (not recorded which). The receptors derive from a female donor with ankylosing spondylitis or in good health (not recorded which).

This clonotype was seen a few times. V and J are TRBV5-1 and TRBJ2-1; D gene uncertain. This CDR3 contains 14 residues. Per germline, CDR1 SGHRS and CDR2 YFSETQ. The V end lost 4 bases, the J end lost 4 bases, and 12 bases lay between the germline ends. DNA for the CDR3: TGCGCCAGCAGCACCACAGCGAGATACAATGAGCAGTTCTTC. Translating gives CASSTTARYNEQFF.

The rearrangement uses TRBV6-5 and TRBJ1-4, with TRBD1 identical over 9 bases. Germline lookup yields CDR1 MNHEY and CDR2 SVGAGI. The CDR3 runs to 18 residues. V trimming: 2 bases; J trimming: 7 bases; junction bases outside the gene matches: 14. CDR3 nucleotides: TGTGCCAGCAGTTACCTTGCTACCGGGACAGGGAGGGGTGAAAAACTGTTTTTT. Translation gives CASSYLATGTGRGEKLFF.

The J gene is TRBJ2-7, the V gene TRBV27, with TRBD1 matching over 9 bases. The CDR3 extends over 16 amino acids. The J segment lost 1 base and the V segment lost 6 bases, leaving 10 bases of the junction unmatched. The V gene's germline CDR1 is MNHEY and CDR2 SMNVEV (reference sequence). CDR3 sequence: CASRSHTGGESYEQYF. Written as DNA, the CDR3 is TGTGCCAGCAGGAGCCATACAGGGGGCGAGTCCTACGAGCAGTACTTC.

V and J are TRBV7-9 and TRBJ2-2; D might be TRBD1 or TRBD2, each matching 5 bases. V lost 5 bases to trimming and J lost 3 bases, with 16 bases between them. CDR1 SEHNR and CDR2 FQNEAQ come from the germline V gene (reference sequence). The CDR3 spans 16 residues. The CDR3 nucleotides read TGTGCCAGCAGCCTTACGGGGCTGAGAGACACCGGGGAGCTGTTTTTT. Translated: CASSLTGLRDTGELFF.

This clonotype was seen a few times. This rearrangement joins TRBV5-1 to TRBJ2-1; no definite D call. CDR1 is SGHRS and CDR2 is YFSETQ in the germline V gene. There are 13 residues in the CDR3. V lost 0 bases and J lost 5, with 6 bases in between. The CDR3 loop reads CASSLGRHNEQFF. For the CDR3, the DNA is TGCGCCAGCAGCTTGGGGCGACACAATGAGCAGTTCTTC.